This TCR beta chain is drawn from a study of blood T cell repertoires in COVID-19. Study at large: The study drew acute and convalescent COVID-19 samples from the United States, Italy and Spain. Sample material is recorded as cDNA or gDNA derived from T cells, B-cell-depleted T cells, or PBMCs.

Germline V gives CDR1 LNHDA, CDR2 SQIVND (reference sequence). The CDR3 sequence is 12 residues long. V shed 5 bases and J shed 7 bases, with 6 bases lying between them. In the source study's methods: The authors estimated nucleated cell counts from reference gene primer amplification. Generated by immunoSEQ multiplex PCR, the TCRdb table keeps only in-frame clones and is missing some. The V and J calls and clone size were taken over from that table, and D and trimming were inferred from the DNA. Seen here are 200,000 to 250,000 clones, 92% observed once, and the top ten hold 1% to 1.5%. The sequence was collected from a man between 25 and 39 years old with acute or convalescent COVID-19. The sequenced sample was peripheral blood. This chain links TRBV19 with TRBJ1-6; no clear D gene. CDR3 sequence: CASSVRNSPLHF. In DNA form, the CDR3 reads TGTGCCAGTAGTGTCAGGAATTCACCCCTCCACTTT.